Listed here are 30 T cell receptor beta chains from one sample, sequenced in a study of T cell responses to AZD1222 COVID-19 vaccine. The data were produced by immunoSEQ multiplex PCR, yet TCRdb's version contains in-frame clones alone and is incomplete. The repertoire holds about 120,000 clones, more than 85% seen once, with 5% in the top ten. The starting material was peripheral blood, obtained 28 days after the second AZD1222 dose. Receptors originate from an adult who received the AZD1222 COVID-19 vaccine.

This chain joins TRBV18 and TRBJ1-3, with no clear D. This CDR3 region has 16 residues. Germline V gene lookup returns CDR1 KGHSH and CDR2 LQKENI. The germline V and J ends were trimmed by 4 bases and 3 bases, with 16 bases remaining between them. The CDR3 region has the DNA TGTGCCAGCTCACTTAAGGAAGGGATGTATGGAAACACCATATATTTT. This encodes CASSLKEGMYGNTIYF.

This clone was seen once. The CDR3 sequence is CASSPPDRAGDTQYF. The CDR3, as DNA: TGTGCCAGCTCACCCCCGGACAGGGCGGGGGATACGCAGTATTTT. V gene TRBV18 combines with J gene TRBJ2-3, with 8 bases identical to TRBD1. V lost 3 bases, J lost 6 bases, and 8 bases stayed unmatched. Looked up from germline, CDR1 is KGHSH and CDR2 is LQKENI. The CDR3 consists of 15 residues.

This chain links TRBV18 with TRBJ1-6; TRBD1 matches 7 bases. V was clipped by 3 bases and J by 7 bases; unmatched bases: 18. The CDR3 is 19 residues long. CDR1 and CDR2 from the germline V gene are KGHSH and LQKENI. This CDR3 is CASSPWTVQPGGDNSPLHF. CDR3 sequence (DNA): TGTGCCAGCTCACCTTGGACCGTGCAACCAGGGGGAGACAATTCACCCCTCCACTTT.

V is TRBV7-6 and J is TRBJ1-3; 8 nucleotides match TRBD1. Germline V gives CDR1 SGHVS, CDR2 FNYEAQ. J lost 0 bases, V lost 4 bases, and 8 bases had no gene match. This CDR3 has 17 amino acids. CDR3 coding DNA: TGTGCCAGCAGCTCCTATCCAGGGGGCAACTCTGGAAACACCATATATTTT. This codes for CASSSYPGGNSGNTIYF.

A note on this clone: Other DNA sequences in the sample encode the same CDR3. The chain joins TRBV12-3 or TRBV12-4 to TRBJ1-1; D call uncertain. The CDR3 extends over 13 amino acids. Trimming removed 1 base at V and 1 base at J, with 4 bases between. The DNA for the CDR3 is TGTGCCAGCAGTTTAGGTGGGAACACTGAAGCTTTCTTT. The encoded protein is CASSLGGNTEAFF.

The chain couples TRBV12-3 or TRBV12-4 to TRBJ2-3, with D possibly matching TRBD2 (5 bases). Trimming pared 1 base from V and 9 bases from J, leaving 11 bases between. The length of the CDR3 is 13 residues. Here the CDR3 reads CASSLGNRGTQYF. CDR3 in DNA: TGTGCCAGCAGTTTAGGGAATCGAGGGACGCAGTATTTT.

This sequence joins TRBV4-3 and TRBJ1-6; D might be TRBD1 (5 bases). Trimming took 0 bases from V and 9 from J, leaving 12 bases between them. Germline V gene data show CDR1 as LGHNA and CDR2 as YSLEER. The CDR3 covers 15 residues. The CDR3 spells CASSQENGGLSPLHF. The CDR3 coding sequence is TGCGCCAGCAGCCAAGAAAATGGGGGTCTTTCACCCCTCCACTTT.

The gene calls are TRBV27 and TRBJ2-2; possible D gene TRBD1, 5 bases. This CDR3 has 17 residues. V was pared by 7 bases and J by 0 bases, with 18 bases between. Germline lookup yields CDR1 MNHEY and CDR2 SMNVEV (reference sequence). CDR3 amino acids: CASTYSHWGANTGELFF. The CDR3, as DNA: TGTGCCAGCACCTACAGCCACTGGGGCGCGAACACCGGGGAGCTGTTTTTT.

The chain carries TRBV10-3 and TRBJ1-6; possible D gene TRBD1, 5 bases. Germline CDR1 is ENHRY and CDR2 is SYGVKD. The CDR3 consists of 14 residues. The V end was cut by 3 bases, the J end by 6 bases, with 9 bases between. In DNA form, the CDR3 reads TGTGCCATCAGTGATGTCAGGGTTAATTCACCCCTCCACTTT. Translating gives CAISDVRVNSPLHF.

The chain links TRBV4-2 to TRBJ1-1; D might be TRBD1 (5 bases). The V and J ends lost 5 bases and 1 base respectively, with 11 bases between them. CDR3 length equals 14 residues. The germline CDR1 and CDR2 sequences are LGHNA and YNFKEQ. CDR3 protein: CASSEGRANTEAFF. The CDR3, as DNA: TGTGCCAGCAGCGAGGGACGGGCGAACACTGAAGCTTTCTTT.

As DNA, the CDR3 is TGTGCCAGTAGGCATATGAGGGCTGCTGGAAACACCATATATTTT. This sequence encodes CASRHMRAAGNTIYF. This chain joins TRBV19 and TRBJ1-3, with unresolved D. The CDR3 is 15 residues long. Trimming shortened V by 6 bases and J by 2 bases, and 14 bases separated the two germline ends. Germline V gene sequence: CDR1 LNHDA, CDR2 SQIVND (reference sequence).

This chain connects TRBV28 to TRBJ2-7, with unresolved D. Trimming stripped 2 bases from V and 3 bases from J, with 17 bases between. This CDR3 has 16 amino acids. The germline CDR1 and CDR2 sequences are MDHEN and SYDVKM. The CDR3 DNA is TGTGCCAGCAGTTTACTATCCCGAGGAACTGTCTACGAGCAGTACTTC. This encodes CASSLLSRGTVYEQYF.

This chain connects TRBV15 to TRBJ1-3; tentatively, D is TRBD1 (5 bases). This CDR3 is 16 amino acids long. Germline CDR1 and CDR2: LNHNV and YYDKDF (reference sequence). Trimming left V 0 bases short and J 0 bases short, with 9 bases between. For the CDR3, the DNA is TGTGCCACCAGCAGAGATGGGGGAGCCTCTGGAAACACCATATATTTT. It translates to CATSRDGGASGNTIYF.

This chain connects TRBV6-4 to TRBJ1-6; unclear D gene. The germline V and J ends were trimmed by 8 bases and 7 bases, with 15 bases remaining between them. Germline lookup yields CDR1 MRHNA and CDR2 SNTAGT. The CDR3 length is 14 residues. CDR3 in amino acids: CASVPAGRNSPLHF. DNA of the CDR3: TGTGCCAGCGTTCCGGCCGGGAGGAATTCACCCCTCCACTTT.

V usage is TRBV6-6 and J usage is TRBJ1-2; no firm D call. The CDR3 runs 14 residues. Looked up from germline, CDR1 is MNHNY and CDR2 is SVGAGI (reference sequence). The V gene lost 2 bases and the J gene lost 8 bases, with 15 bases spanning the gap. CDR3 in amino acids: CASSYRQYEAGYTF. CDR3 nucleotides: TGTGCCAGCAGTTACAGGCAGTATGAGGCCGGCTACACCTTC.

A remark on this clone: One end of the junction fails to match germline, which may point to a read error. The chain recombines TRBV12-3 or TRBV12-4 with TRBJ1-1; no reliable D call. The CDR3 extends over 12 amino acids. CDR3: CASSHLRTETFF. As DNA, the CDR3 is TGTGCCAGCAGTCACCTCCGCACTGAAACTTTCTTT.

The chain is built from TRBV7-9 and TRBJ2-6, with D possibly being TRBD1 or TRBD2 (5 bases each). This CDR3 region has 16 residues. CDR1 and CDR2 (germline): SEHNR, FQNEAQ (reference sequence). V shed 5 bases and J shed 0 bases, with 11 bases lying between them. CDR3 bases: TGTGCCAGCAGCGGAGGTGGGACCTCTGGGGCCAACGTCCTGACTTTC. Its translation is CASSGGGTSGANVLTF.

V is TRBV12-3 or TRBV12-4 and J is TRBJ2-3; no clear D. The CDR3 runs to 13 residues. V gave up 7 bases and J gave up 6 bases, with 14 bases separating them. The CDR3 reads CASTLTTADTQYF. For the CDR3, the DNA is TGTGCCAGCACCCTGACCACCGCGGATACGCAGTATTTT.

The rearrangement links TRBV9 to TRBJ2-1, with a possible D match to TRBD1 (6 bases). Germline CDR1 reads SGDLS; CDR2 reads YYNGEE. The CDR3 length is 16 residues. Deletions cut 4 bases from V and 4 bases from J, with 18 bases between. The DNA of the CDR3 is TGTGCCAGCAGCTCGGCCCCCGGGGACAATTACAATGAGCAGTTCTTC. Its protein product is CASSSAPGDNYNEQFF.

The V gene is TRBV28, the J gene TRBJ1-1; D is unclear. The germline V and J ends were trimmed by 6 bases and 8 bases, with 25 bases remaining between them. The CDR3 runs 16 residues. Germline assignment: CDR1 MDHEN and CDR2 SYDVKM. DNA of the CDR3: TGTGCCAGCAGAAACCCAAAGGGAGGGAGGGTCGGAGAAGCTTTCTTT. Translating gives CASRNPKGGRVGEAFF.

This clone was seen a few times. The chain's CDR3 is CASSGDGTYGYTF. The CDR3 DNA reads as TGCGCCAGCAGTGGGGACGGAACCTATGGCTACACCTTC. This chain joins TRBV10-2 and TRBJ1-2, with a weak D call TRBD1 (5 bases). Germline loops: CDR1 WSHSY, CDR2 SAAADI. The CDR3 extends over 13 amino acids. Trimming pared 4 bases from V and 4 bases from J, leaving 10 bases between.

This chain connects TRBV6-1 to TRBJ2-7; maybe TRBD1 (6 bases). Between the trimmed V and J ends, which lost 4 bases and 1 base, there was a span of 14 bases. Germline values: CDR1 MNHNS, CDR2 SASEGT. This CDR3 has 15 amino acids. DNA of the CDR3: TGTGCCAGCAGTGTAGCGAGGGGGACATCCTACGAGCAGTACTTC. It codes for CASSVARGTSYEQYF.

The rearrangement links TRBV6-1 to TRBJ1-5; weak D call: TRBD1 (5 bases). Germline V lookup: CDR1 MNHNS, CDR2 SASEGT. The CDR3 covers 15 residues. The V and J ends lost 3 bases and 4 bases respectively, with 13 bases between them. The DNA for the CDR3 is TGTGCCAGCAGTGACGACAGCCTCGGAAATCAGCCCCAGCATTTT. It is translated as CASSDDSLGNQPQHF.

This chain connects TRBV5-1 to TRBJ2-5, with 9 bases that match TRBD1. The germline V gene has CDR1 SGHRS and CDR2 YFSETQ. V was clipped by 0 bases and J by 4 bases; unmatched bases: 4. This CDR3 is 15 amino acids long. This CDR3 is CASSLDRGPGETQYF. In DNA form, the CDR3 reads TGCGCCAGCAGCTTGGACAGGGGGCCGGGAGAGACCCAGTACTTC.

The genes are TRBV5-4 and TRBJ1-1; D possibly corresponds to TRBD1 (5 bases). CDR3 length equals 15 residues. The V and J ends lost 2 bases and 5 bases respectively, with 16 bases between them. From germline, CDR1 is SGHNT and CDR2 YYREEE (reference sequence). The chain's CDR3 is CASSLQKGRGTEAFF. Written as DNA, the CDR3 is TGTGCCAGCAGCTTACAGAAGGGGCGAGGGACTGAAGCTTTCTTT.

The J gene is TRBJ2-1, the V gene TRBV7-2; TRBD2 is a possible D gene (6 bases). This CDR3 has 15 amino acids. Germline V gene data show CDR1 as SGHTA and CDR2 as FQGNSA. The V end lost 0 bases, the J end lost 6 bases, and 12 bases lay between the germline ends. This CDR3 is CASSLAGGAGNEQFF. The CDR3 DNA reads TGTGCCAGCAGCTTAGCCGGCGGGGCAGGCAATGAGCAGTTCTTC. The variable domain in full, completed from reference TRBV7-2 and TRBJ2-1, reads GAGVSQSPSNKVTEKGKDVELRCDPISGHTALYWYRQSLGQGLEFLIYFQGNSAPDKSGLPSDRFSAERTGGSVSTLTIQRTQQEDSAVYLCASSLAGGAGNEQFFGPGTRLTVL.

The V gene is TRBV7-9, the J gene TRBJ1-2; 9 nucleotides agree with TRBD1. J lost 3 bases, V lost 5 bases, and 7 bases had no gene match. The CDR3 covers 15 residues. The V gene's germline CDR1 is SEHNR and CDR2 FQNEAQ (reference sequence). CDR3 amino acids: CASSPRDRAYYGYTF. The DNA of the CDR3 is TGTGCCAGCAGCCCCCGGGACAGGGCTTACTATGGCTACACCTTC. The full variable domain, rest sourced from reference TRBV7-9 and TRBJ1-2, is DTGVSQNPRHKITKRGQNVTFRCDPISEHNRLYWYRQTLGQGPEFLTYFQNEAQLEKSRLLSDRFSAERPKGSFSTLEIQRTEQGDSAMYLCASSPRDRAYYGYTFGSGTRLTVV.

The gene calls are TRBV7-9 and TRBJ2-1; D is unresolved. V gave up 1 base and J gave up 12 bases, with 16 bases separating them. The germline gives CDR1 SEHNR, CDR2 FQNEAQ (reference sequence). This CDR3 contains 14 residues. The DNA for the CDR3 is TGTGCCAGCAGCTTAGGGGTTATTGGTTTAACGCAGTTCTTC. This gives the protein CASSLGVIGLTQFF. The full variable domain, completed using reference TRBV7-9 and TRBJ2-1, is DTGVSQNPRHKITKRGQNVTFRCDPISEHNRLYWYRQTLGQGPEFLTYFQNEAQLEKSRLLSDRFSAERPKGSFSTLEIQRTEQGDSAMYLCASSLGVIGLTQFFGPGTRLTVL.

J is TRBJ1-2 and V is TRBV28; TRBD1 matches 9 bases. The germline V gene has CDR1 MDHEN and CDR2 SYDVKM. The CDR3 is 14 residues long. V shed 6 bases, J shed 8 bases, and the junction held 10 bases outside the gene matches. DNA of the CDR3: TGTGCCAGCAGGGGGACAGGGATTGTGGGAGGCTACACCTTC. Amino acid sequence: CASRGTGIVGGYTF.

This clone was observed once. The chain couples TRBV10-3 to TRBJ2-5, with unresolved D. The CDR3 extends over 12 amino acids. The V gene lost 4 bases and the J gene lost 3 bases, with 6 bases spanning the gap. Germline CDR1 is ENHRY and CDR2 is SYGVKD. CDR3 bases: TGTGCCATCAGTGGAGGAGAAGAGACCCAGTACTTC. Amino acids: CAISGGEETQYF.